The sequence of this T cell receptor (beta chain) was determined in a study of cytomegalovirus exposure and HLA in healthy donors (dated by TCRdb to the late 2010s). Some background on the complete study: An earlier analysis of several hundred of the donors reported about 260 Gb of sequence data and 95 million to 140 million unique TCR beta sequences obtained from about 200 million T cells. Roughly 290 gigabases of sequencing data and tens of millions of unique TCR sequences made up an early release that covered approximately 700 HLA-typed donors. The genetic ancestry cluster associated with self-reported Caucasian donors included 81% of the roughly 400 genotyped donors. The study was designed to test whether signatures of past pathogen exposure could be identified by cataloging public T cell receptors. The study profiled the T cell repertoires of approximately 700 subjects by immunosequencing and related them to cytomegalovirus serostatus. A separate validation cohort of roughly 120 different subjects was used in addition to the approximately 700-subject first cohort. High-throughput TCR immunosequencing, statistical association of individual TCRs with disease status, and machine learning were combined to predict cytomegalovirus infection status. A later analysis re-examined previously published TCR beta repertoires from about 700 donors and added high-resolution HLA genotyping to investigate patterns of TCR occurrence. The later analysis used no new phenotypic data to find candidate immune exposures, relying instead on TCR beta sequences and their occurrence across donors. An earlier analysis of around 640 of the donors used high-throughput TCR beta sequencing to judge whether each TCR beta V gene segment behaved as functional or pseudogenic. Donor age, sex, ethnicity and CMV serostatus were collected together with the repertoire data. A later genetic analysis used genome-wide SNP genotypes for about 55% of the 666 donors, treating that subset as a discovery cohort. Every discovery cohort repertoire had been produced on one sequencing platform. Class I and class II HLA loci were covered by the typing at four-digit resolution. Typing coverage varied by locus: roughly 629-640 donors for A, B, C, DRB1 and DQB1; roughly 510 for DQA1; approximately 570 for DPA1; 450 to 480 for DPB1. About five DR-DQ haplotypes were treated as single units for association and clustering because of strong linkage in the cohort. Across 398 genotyped donors of the cohort, an average of about 240,000 unique TCR beta nucleotide sequences per donor were sequenced, and 15% to 20% of those sequences were non-productive. Study-wide conclusions, independent of this receptor: According to a later genetic analysis, donors in an Asian-associated ancestry cluster had fewer N-insertions in productive TCRs than the roughly 700-donor mean. Correlated functional status among segregating V segments might reflect linkage disequilibrium, but an unknown experimental factor could not be ruled out. Over 15 rarely observed V segments, including chromosome 9 orphons, were excluded from the earlier analysis of several hundred of the donors because counts were too low. A further reported finding was that TCR beta sequences accurately predicted the HLA-A and HLA-B alleles for most subjects in the first cohort. Compared with equally common non-associated chains, HLA-associated TCR beta chains in a later analysis were more clonally expanded and had lower generation probabilities. A group of highly shared sequence variants was considered likely to be a technical artifact of the sequencing pipeline. In the study, around 150 TCR beta chains were listed as associated with cytomegalovirus. A later analysis associated about 16,000 TCR beta sequences with specific HLA alleles at a false discovery rate of 0.05. A few of the identified cytomegalovirus-associated TCR beta chains were confirmed in vitro to be specific for cytomegalovirus antigens. According to a later analysis, most CMV-associated TCR beta chains appeared to be HLA-restricted, and the HLA associations seemed to be driven largely by CMV exposure. The classifier was reported to diagnose cytomegalovirus status with high specificity and sensitivity in both the original cohort and the validation cohort. The authors suggested that the approach could potentially be extended to other disease states and immunological phenotypes. When HLA alleles, especially DR and DQ, strongly co-occurred, attributing TCR associations to individual alleles was difficult. Because HLA typing was unavailable for some donors at each locus, only the typed subset was used in association tests. In an earlier analysis of 587 of the donors, most TCR beta V segments appeared in productive rearrangements about 87% or about 30% of the time, broadly matching IMGT annotations. According to a later analysis, TCR association rates differed among HLA loci, with DRB1 alleles showing the most associated TCRs and HLA-C alleles showing the fewest. Immune exposure information for the cohort was limited to CMV serostatus. Sequencing depth was assumed to be roughly uniform across donors in the presence/absence analyses, though that assumption may not hold. Across donors, most TCR sequences were observed very rarely, whereas some public TCRs were present in many individuals. An association between a missense DCLRE1C variant and V-gene and J-gene trimming of TCR beta chains was found in a later genetic analysis and replicated in an independent cohort. The 87-base-pair reads could not distinguish some IMGT-functional V segments, including TRBV6-2 and TRBV6-3, so those segments were excluded. The cohort was sequenced for TCR beta chains only, and without alpha or paired-chain data the features that could be detected were limited. A later analysis reported that several top co-occurrence clusters appeared linked to parvovirus B19, influenza, CMV and Epstein-Barr virus.

Including the terminal cysteine and phenylalanine, the CDR3 comprises 14 residues. The entry retains the CDR3 DNA only, 42 bases that are in frame from base 1. Per the germline V gene (reference sequence), MNHEY is the CDR1 and SMNVEV is the CDR2. Trimming leaves V shorter by 5 bases and J shorter by 4 bases, with the junction holding 5 bases beyond the gene matches. The method was the immunoSEQ multiplex PCR assay. For the multiplex PCR, a mixture combining 60 forward primers for TCR Vbeta segments and 13 reverse primers for TCR Jbeta segments was used. Amplification of the CDR3 region of rearranged TCR beta genes was performed with a multiplex PCR assay on genomic DNA. Amplified TCR beta libraries were sequenced as 87-base-pair reads on the Illumina HiSeq System. In the source study's methods: In a later analysis, some 80 million unique TCR beta chains were counted across the 500 to 700 repertoires, and some 10 million of these chains were shared by at least two donors. A nearest-neighbor algorithm error-corrected the raw reads and collapsed the reads into unique sequences, merging closely related sequences to remove PCR and sequencing errors. CDR3 sequences were aligned to IMGT reference sequences to assign V, D and J gene segments. For a sequence to be retained, a match of at least six nucleotides was required to both a V gene segment and a J gene segment. A rearrangement was called productive if the CDR3 had no stop codons and remained in frame with V and J, and every other rearrangement was called non-productive. Following IMGT convention, CDR3 was defined as the stretch from the second conserved V-encoded cysteine up to the conserved J-encoded phenylalanine. In an earlier analysis of just under 600 of the donors, sequences lacking an unambiguous match to a single V gene segment were excluded. In an earlier analysis of several hundred of the donors, V segments were called functional above 56.7% productive rearrangements and were called segregating when the between-donor standard deviation exceeded 5%. A statistical classification framework was developed to diagnose cytomegalovirus status using the catalog of TCR beta chain sequences. In a later analysis, V and J genes were assigned by comparing TCR nucleotide sequences against IMGT/GENE-DB human TR gene sequences. A later analysis assigned CDR3 sequences and most-parsimonious VDJ recombination scenarios with the TCRdist pipeline. In a later analysis, every TCR beta chain was defined by the combination of its CDR3 amino acid sequence and its V-gene family, and reads without a unique V-gene family were dropped. To address suspected cross-contamination and a sequencing artifact, a later analysis removed several hundred highly shared, low-generation-probability nucleotide sequences. In a later analysis, a clonal expansion index for each public chain was calculated from normalized within-repertoire ranks of inferred template counts. A later analysis computed generation probabilities with a VDJ recombination model fitted to out-of-frame rearrangements, and checked the results against IGoR. In a later analysis, hypergeometric tests were used to score TCR-TCR, TCR-HLA and TCR-CMV co-occurrence, with a repertoire-size bias correction applied to TCR pairs. A later analysis estimated false discovery rates by permuting HLA or CMV assignments 20 times. In a later analysis, co-occurring TCRs were grouped using DBSCAN, and TCRdist sequence similarity was added for clustering within HLA-allele-positive subsets. Co-occurrence clustering excluded repertoires with fewer than 30,000 or more than 120,000 public chains, plus five with anomalous nucleotide sharing. The table comes from immuneACCESS by way of TCRdb, which keeps in-frame sequences with V and J called. Part of the clones is missing from these tables; in studies checked, under half for an unresolved V gene and the rest for unknown reasons. The V and J calls and clone size were taken over from that table, and D and trimming were inferred from the DNA. In this sample the table shows about 180,000 clones, around three quarters of which occur a single time. Around 0.74% of the sample is held by the ten biggest clonotypes.

Notes on this clone: Its cognate antigen has yet to be identified. Base qualities are not at hand, and no much larger clone is one base apart.

In total, roughly 670 healthy bone marrow donors made up the cohort. At the time of sampling, every cohort member was nominally healthy, though immune exposures that went unrecorded were likely present. The donor tested CMV seronegative and was one of the 352 seronegative cohort members. A peripheral blood sample was collected from each donor, and TCR beta sequencing was performed on peripheral blood mononuclear cells. Genomic DNA was extracted from the blood cell samples with the Qiagen DNeasy Blood Extraction Kit. Here the chain combines TRBV27 and TRBJ2-1, with 7 central nucleotides matching TRBD2. Sequencing input: PBMCs. The source is a woman between 40 and 50 years old in good health and CMV-seronegative. The sequence in DNA is TGTGCCAGCAGTCTCCGGCGGGGGTACAATGAGCAGTTCTTC. It translates as CASSLRRGYNEQFF.